What follows describes a single T cell receptor beta chain. V was clipped by 3 bases and J by 3 bases; unmatched bases: 7. This CDR3 contains 17 residues. The germline gives CDR1 MDHEN, CDR2 SYDVKM. This record comes from a study of blood T cell repertoires in COVID-19. Study in general: Material from acute and convalescent COVID-19 was sourced from the United States, Italy and Spain. From T cells, B-cell-depleted T cells, or PBMCs came the material, which was cDNA or gDNA.

The table came from immunoSEQ multiplex PCR; TCRdb's copy has only in-frame clones and leaves some out. The data contain about 130,000 clones, roughly 85% of them singletons. The recovered donors of Cohort 3 showed two negative PCRs, clearance, or symptom resolution. The chain combines TRBV28 with TRBJ2-2, with 10 bases matching TRBD1. The sample taken for sequencing was PBMCs or T cells enriched from blood (not recorded which). This receptor was obtained from a man aged 50-59 years who had recovered from COVID-19. The CDR3 sequence: CASSFSWDRGYTGELFF. The DNA for the CDR3 is TGTGCCAGCAGTTTCTCCTGGGACAGGGGCTACACCGGGGAGCTGTTTTTT.